These 16 T cell receptor beta chains share one sample of origin, sequenced in a study of identical twins. Each CDR3 protein is one row after TCRdb ran MiXCR on the 5' RACE reads. The data contain about 500,000 distinct CDR3 sequences, more than 13% of them singletons. The sample also formed part of further work on yellow fever vaccine responses in identical twins.

Sequenced: CD4+ T cells sorted from blood. These receptors came from a woman aged 18-29 years in good health.

The gene calls are TRBV28 and TRBJ2-5; TRBD2 agrees at 7 bases. The CDR3 is 16 residues long. V lost 4 bases, J lost 4 bases, and 12 bases stayed unmatched. The germline V gene encodes CDR1 MDHEN and CDR2 SYDVKM. This CDR3 is CASSSPGSGEGETQYF. In nucleotides, the CDR3 is TGTGCCAGCAGTTCCCCGGGATCGGGGGAGGGAGAGACCCAGTACTTC.

The V call is TRBV2, the J call TRBJ2-7; TRBD1 might be the D (5 bases). The V end was cut by 1 base, the J end by 7 bases, with 17 bases between. The V gene's germline CDR1 is SNHLY and CDR2 FYNNEI. The CDR3 has 15 amino acids. CDR3 in amino acids: CASSEGQYRYGEQYF. CDR3 bases: TGTGCCAGCAGTGAAGGACAGTACCGATACGGGGAGCAGTACTTC.

The table lists this clonotype with many counts. The CDR3 coding sequence is TGTGCCAGCAGTTTTCCGGACCAAGAGACCCAGTACTTC. Translating gives CASSFPDQETQYF. The gene calls are TRBV12-3 or TRBV12-4 and TRBJ2-5; D remains unclear. The V gene lost 3 bases and the J gene lost 0 bases, with 5 bases spanning the gap. The CDR3 consists of 13 residues.

The chain uses TRBV19 and TRBJ2-3; TRBD2 aligns across 12 bases. The CDR3 is 15 residues long. The germline gives CDR1 LNHDA, CDR2 SQIVND (reference sequence). The V and J ends lost 8 bases and 4 bases, in that order; junction bases with no gene match: 7. Here the CDR3 reads CASARTSGRPDTQYF. The CDR3 DNA is TGTGCCAGTGCCCGAACTAGCGGGAGGCCAGATACGCAGTATTTT.

This clonotype was recorded once. V gene TRBV7-2 combines with J gene TRBJ2-7; 10 nucleotides align to TRBD2. Trimming cost V 7 bases and J 5 bases; bases outside gene matches: 8. The CDR3 has 14 residues. Germline loops: CDR1 SGHTA, CDR2 FQGNSA. The CDR3 sequence: CASKRASGSHEQYF. In DNA form, the CDR3 reads TGTGCCAGCAAGCGGGCTAGCGGGAGCCACGAGCAGTACTTC.

The genes are TRBV4-1 and TRBJ2-1, with D maybe TRBD1 (5 bases). CDR1 and CDR2 from the germline V gene are MGHRA and YSYEKL. The CDR3 loop spans 18 amino acids. V gave up 0 bases and J gave up 5 bases, with 20 bases separating them. The CDR3: CASSQDLVRAGYNNEQFF. CDR3 sequence (DNA): TGCGCCAGCAGCCAAGATCTTGTAAGGGCAGGGTATAACAATGAGCAGTTCTTC.

Only a few counts were recorded for this clonotype. This chain uses TRBV12-3 or TRBV12-4 with TRBJ1-5, with D perhaps matching TRBD1 (5 bases). Trimming took off 3 bases at V and 5 bases at J, with 11 bases between the two ends. This CDR3 comprises 14 residues. CDR3 protein: CASSFVDSYQPQHF. CDR3 coding DNA: TGTGCCAGCAGTTTCGTCGACAGCTATCAGCCCCAGCATTTT.

In its sample, this clonotype was seen a few times. CDR3 nucleotide sequence: TGCGCCAGCAGGGGACAGTGGGATAGTGGTTCACCCCTCCACTTT. It is translated as CASRGQWDSGSPLHF. The rearrangement uses TRBV4-1 and TRBJ1-6; 7 nucleotides align to TRBD1. The CDR3 totals 15 residues. J gave up 9 bases and V 6 bases, and 11 bases lay outside the gene matches. Germline values: CDR1 MGHRA, CDR2 YSYEKL.

The chain links TRBV10-2 to TRBJ2-2, with 13 bases lining up with TRBD2. Per germline, CDR1 WSHSY and CDR2 SAAADI. V shed 0 bases and J 6 bases; nucleotides not matched to a gene: 7. The CDR3 spans 18 residues. In nucleotides, the CDR3 is TGCGCCAGCAGTGAGTCGACTCCTGGACTAGCGGGAGCCGGGGAGCTGTTTTTT. Translating gives CASSESTPGLAGAGELFF.

V usage is TRBV29-1 and J usage is TRBJ2-3, with 7 bases that match TRBD2. CDR3 length: 13 residues. Germline CDR1 and CDR2: SQVTM and ANQGSEA. The trim removed 4 bases at V and 3 bases at J, leaving 4 bases unmatched. This CDR3 reads CSVGEGTTDTQYF. In nucleotides, the CDR3 is TGCAGCGTTGGGGAGGGGACTACAGATACGCAGTATTTT.

The chain carries TRBV28 and TRBJ1-1; D not resolved. The CDR3 loop spans 14 amino acids. Per germline, CDR1 MDHEN and CDR2 SYDVKM. Trimming removed 10 bases at V and 0 bases at J, with 15 bases between. CDR3 in amino acids: CAIGEGIMNTEAFF. The CDR3 DNA sequence: TGTGCCATCGGGGAGGGCATTATGAACACTGAAGCTTTCTTT.

This clonotype was seen a handful of times. The chain joins TRBV7-3 to TRBJ2-2; 10 bases match TRBD1. Germline trimming cut 4 bases from V and 4 bases from J; bases unmatched to any gene: 3. There are 15 residues in the CDR3. Germline CDR1 SGHTA, CDR2 FQGTGA. CDR3 in amino acids: CASSSTGGPTGELFF. The CDR3 DNA sequence: TGTGCCAGCAGCTCGACAGGGGGCCCCACCGGGGAGCTGTTTTTT.

The V gene is TRBV3-1, the J gene TRBJ1-2; no firm D call. V lost 4 bases to trimming and J lost 0 bases, with 9 bases between them. CDR1 and CDR2 from the germline V gene are LGHDT and YNNKEL (reference sequence). This CDR3 is 14 amino acids long. In DNA, the CDR3 is TGTGCCAGCAGCCCCACAGCGGCTAACTATGGCTACACCTTC. It specifies CASSPTAANYGYTF.

The sample holds a few counts of this clonotype. The chain employs TRBV7-2 and TRBJ2-5; 14 nucleotides match TRBD2. Trimming cost V 4 bases and J 3 bases; bases outside gene matches: 4. The CDR3 totals 16 residues. The V gene's germline CDR1 is SGHTA and CDR2 FQGNSA. This CDR3 is CASSYPGLAGEETQYF. Written as DNA, the CDR3 is TGTGCCAGCAGCTATCCGGGACTAGCGGGAGAAGAGACCCAGTACTTC.

This clonotype was found many times. The chain combines TRBV29-1 with TRBJ2-5, with D possibly matching TRBD2 (6 bases). Germline V gene data show CDR1 as SQVTM and CDR2 as ANQGSEA. Trimming took off 5 bases at V and 4 bases at J, with 11 bases between the two ends. The CDR3 length is 12 residues. The CDR3 region is CSVREAGETQYF. The CDR3 DNA reads as TGCAGCGTTCGGGAAGCGGGAGAGACCCAGTACTTC.

The V gene is TRBV6-2 or TRBV6-3, the J gene TRBJ1-1, with D perhaps matching TRBD1 (6 bases). The germline CDR1 and CDR2 sequences are MNHEY and SVGEGT. The length of the CDR3 is 13 residues. The V and J ends lost 7 bases and 7 bases respectively, with 16 bases between them. CDR3 coding DNA: TGTGCCAGCATCCCTAACAGGGTGAGTGAAGCTTTCTTT. This sequence encodes CASIPNRVSEAFF.